These T cell receptor beta chains were read from a single sample in a study of shared clonotypes between healthy human individuals. Generated by immunoSEQ multiplex PCR, the TCRdb table keeps only in-frame clones and is missing some. The sample lists 2 million to 2.5 million clones, around 93% seen once, with more than 1.5% in the top ten. Material for sequencing was naive CD8+ T cells from PBMCs. Source of these receptors: a man younger than 30 in good health. Some clones in this sample may be carry-over from other donors' samples. CDR3s leave out the opening cysteine and the closing phenylalanine or tryptophan.

TRBV25-1	ASSEVGALEEQY
TRBV7-8	ASSSQASGETQY
TRBV27	ASSFSGANEQF
TRBV19	ASSYSRQGIDTQY
TRBV7-9	ASSPPEPLEAF
TRBV28	ASSLLGNQPQH
TRBV27	ASSLDRNYGYT
TRBV5-6	ASSLVFNEQF
TRBV29-1	SVEDEAREGGTEAF
TRBV4-3	ASSRQAGGSYNEQF
TRBV9	ASSAPRQGEGGYEQY
TRBV27	ASSVSGRPTDTQY
TRBV20-1	SRYEQY
TRBV6-6	ASSQGQGLPNIQY
TRBV7-9	ASTPLTDTQY
TRBV15	ATSRDPAGVAYNEQF
TRBV6-1	ASSPGQVGTEAF
TRBV11-2	ASSSRVGSSDEQF
TRBV7-7	ASSLSSRPPGDEQY
TRBV6-5	ASSRQGTIYGYT
TRBV19	ASGGDFSYNEQF
TRBV28	ASSETGGYHYGYT
TRBV5-1	ASSYTSGSVNEQF
TRBV6-5	ASSYHVRDYQETQY
TRBV6-6	ASIGGPAYEQY
TRBV30	AWSQTREQY
TRBV27	ASSPGPALNTEAF
TRBV27	ASSKRDRSTDTQY
TRBV4-1	ASSQDSRGSYGYT
TRBV5-6	ASSDGPGNTEAF
TRBV9	ASSARAGGDYGYT
TRBV15	ATSLGTAYEQY
TRBV4-1	ASSGGALRPGANVLT
TRBV4-3	ASSPLLSSSSSTDTQY
TRBV9	ASSVVGSHDEQF
TRBV27	ASSVVGSNQPQH
TRBV9	ASSADTNYGYT
TRBV19	ASSTQGATNEKLF
TRBV7-9	ASSLVGGSYEQY
TRBV28	ANSRGGSINDEQY
TRBV7-9	ASSTYRGLEQY
TRBV27	ASRPDSRYQPQH